Following are 15 T cell receptor beta chains from one sample sequenced in a study of beta chain features in type 1 diabetes. Study results and limitations: All four CD4+ subsets of Type 1 diabetes patients contained TCRB CDR3s that were moderately but significantly shorter.

No cognate antigen is known for these TCRs. The whole isolated RNA underwent reverse transcription, so sequencing captured expressed TCRB transcripts. The protocol was immunoSEQ multiplex PCR, while the TCRdb copy is restricted to in-frame clones and leaves out a portion. The sample gives about 740,000 clones, about an eighth of which show up once; about 0.02% is in the top ten. The material sequenced was naive CD4+ T cells from blood. These receptors came from a man in his late teens or twenties with type 1 diabetes.

This clone has more than one count but fewer than ten. At one end, the junction sequence differs from germline, possibly due to a read error. The gene calls are TRBV7-2 and TRBJ1-2, with no clear D. The CDR3 length is 14 residues. From germline, CDR1 is SGHTA and CDR2 FQGNSA. CDR3 coding DNA: TGTGCCAGCAGCTTAGCGGAGGGCAGCACTTCACCCCGCTTC. This encodes CASSLAEGSTSPRF.

The chain couples TRBV5-6 to TRBJ1-2; 8 bases agree with TRBD1. This CDR3 has 13 residues. V shed 4 bases, J shed 4 bases, and the junction held 3 bases outside the gene matches. Germline V gene sequence: CDR1 SGHDT, CDR2 YYEEEE. The CDR3 DNA is TGTGCCAGCAGCCTGGACAGGGCCTATGGCTACACCTTC. Translation gives CASSLDRAYGYTF.

The chain employs TRBV6-6 and TRBJ1-5, with 7 bases fitting TRBD1. Trimming at V came to 5 bases and at J to 6 bases, leaving 7 bases not matched to a gene. The CDR3 totals 14 residues. Germline lookup yields CDR1 MNHNY and CDR2 SVGAGI (reference sequence). DNA of the CDR3: TGTGCCAGCAGTCAGGGAGGGGGCGGTCAGCCCCAGCATTTT. This sequence encodes CASSQGGGGQPQHF.

The chain has TRBV5-6 and TRBJ2-7; D is unresolved. Germline V gene data show CDR1 as SGHDT and CDR2 as YYEEEE. V shed 4 bases and J shed 4 bases, with 9 bases lying between them. The CDR3 has 12 amino acids. The CDR3 DNA follows: TGTGCCAGCAGCGGAAAGTGGTACGAGCAGTACTTC. It yields the protein CASSGKWYEQYF.

This clone was observed a handful of times. The chain joins TRBV30 to TRBJ2-7, with TRBD2 identical over 7 bases. After removal of 1 base from V and 3 bases from J, the junction contained 6 bases not matched to a gene. This CDR3 is 14 amino acids long. Germline assignment: CDR1 GTSNPN and CDR2 SVGIG (reference sequence). Here the CDR3 DNA reads TGTGCCTGGAGTGAGCTAGCGGTGGTCTACGAGCAGTACTTC. This translates into CAWSELAVVYEQYF.

Here the CDR3 DNA reads TGTGCCAGCAGTTTCCGAGTACGAGAGACCCAGTACTTC. It specifies CASSFRVRETQYF. The rearrangement joins TRBV27 to TRBJ2-5, with D hard to call. Germline V lookup: CDR1 MNHEY, CDR2 SMNVEV (reference sequence). The CDR3 contains 13 residues. Trimming removed 3 bases from V and 4 bases from J, with 9 bases in between.

V usage is TRBV30 and J usage is TRBJ1-1; D remains unclear. Trimming took off 3 bases at V and 0 bases at J, with 8 bases between the two ends. CDR3 length: 13 residues. CDR1 and CDR2 from the germline V gene are GTSNPN and SVGIG (reference sequence). CDR3 in amino acids: CAWSPGVNTEAFF. In DNA, the CDR3 is TGTGCCTGGAGCCCCGGGGTGAACACTGAAGCTTTCTTT.

This clone turned up a few times. V gene TRBV29-1 combines with J gene TRBJ1-3; TRBD1 agrees at 8 bases. V lost 6 bases to trimming and J lost 0 bases; unmatched junction nucleotides: 4. Germline CDR1 and CDR2: SQVTM and ANQGSEA. The CDR3 contains 14 residues. CDR3 amino acids: CSVSGGYSGNTIYF. The CDR3, as DNA: TGCAGCGTCTCAGGGGGCTACTCTGGAAACACCATATATTTT.

The chain's CDR3 is CASSERPMGDTQYF. DNA of the CDR3: TGTGCCAGCAGTGAACGTCCTATGGGAGATACGCAGTATTTT. This chain connects TRBV6-4 to TRBJ2-3; no definite D call. CDR3 length: 14 amino acids. Looked up from germline, CDR1 is MRHNA and CDR2 is SNTAGT. With 3 bases removed from V and 5 bases from J, the gap between germline ends came to 12 bases.

This clone occurred a few times. The V gene is TRBV30, the J gene TRBJ1-1; unclear D gene. The CDR3 runs to 12 residues. CDR1 and CDR2 from the germline V gene are GTSNPN and SVGIG (reference sequence). V lost 3 bases to trimming and J lost 7 bases, with 12 bases between them. CDR3 nucleotides: TGTGCCTGGAGCGCCCGGGTGTATGAAGCTTTCTTT. Its translation is CAWSARVYEAFF.

The chain recombines TRBV6-6 with TRBJ1-1; 10 bases are shared with TRBD1. Germline values: CDR1 MNHNY, CDR2 SVGAGI (reference sequence). V lost 7 bases, J lost 3 bases, and 2 bases stayed unmatched. The CDR3 loop spans 13 amino acids. CDR3 loop: CASKGQGDTEAFF. The CDR3 bases are TGTGCCAGCAAAGGACAGGGGGACACTGAAGCTTTCTTT.

This chain joins TRBV5-1 and TRBJ2-2; D tentatively reads TRBD1 or TRBD2 (5 bases each). Trimming pared 5 bases from V and 3 bases from J, leaving 8 bases between. Germline lookup yields CDR1 SGHRS and CDR2 YFSETQ. There are 13 residues in the CDR3. The CDR3: CASSQGHTGELFF. For the CDR3, the DNA is TGCGCCAGCAGTCAGGGACACACCGGGGAGCTGTTTTTT.

J is TRBJ2-5 and V is TRBV19; 7 bases are shared with TRBD1. Per the germline V gene, CDR1 is LNHDA and CDR2 is SQIVND (reference sequence). J was trimmed by 1 base and V by 5 bases; bases with no gene match: 7. The CDR3 loop spans 15 amino acids. Here the CDR3 reads CASSSGDSIQETQYF. The CDR3, as DNA: TGTGCCAGTAGTTCAGGGGACAGCATCCAAGAGACCCAGTACTTC.

This clone was observed a few times. The chain couples TRBV2 to TRBJ2-7, with unresolved D. Trimming removed 5 bases at V and 7 bases at J, with 18 bases between. There are 14 residues in the CDR3. From germline, CDR1 is SNHLY and CDR2 FYNNEI. CDR3 bases: TGTGCCAGCAGTCAAACCCGGGCGCTTGGGGAGCAGTACTTC. This translates into CASSQTRALGEQYF.

This clone was seen a few times. The J gene is TRBJ1-2, the V gene TRBV28; perhaps TRBD1 as D (5 bases). CDR3 length: 14 amino acids. The V gene lost 7 bases and the J gene lost 8 bases, with 20 bases spanning the gap. Germline V CDR1 and CDR2: MDHEN, SYDVKM. The CDR3, as DNA: TGTGCCAGCACCACCCCCCAACAGGTGCAAGGCTACACCTTC. It translates to CASTTPQQVQGYTF.